The source of this TCR beta chain is a study of cytomegalovirus exposure and HLA in healthy donors. Primers: 60 Vbeta forward and 13 Jbeta reverse. The repertoire was sequenced with immunoSEQ multiplex PCR; TCRdb's copy has only in-frame clones and lacks some. The sample shows tens of thousands of clones, more than 80% of them seen only once. Looked up from germline, CDR1 is MNHNY and CDR2 is SVGAGI (reference sequence). The CDR3 runs to 15 residues. V was shortened by 6 bases and J by 5 bases, with 19 bases between the two germline ends. The rearrangement joins TRBV6-6 to TRBJ1-2, with D perhaps matching TRBD1 (6 bases). Sequencing was performed on PBMCs. This TCR was sampled from a human donor in good health. CDR3 DNA: TGTGCCAGCAGGCCTCCCCGACAGGAACTATATGGCTACACCTTC. Amino acid sequence: CASRPPRQELYGYTF.